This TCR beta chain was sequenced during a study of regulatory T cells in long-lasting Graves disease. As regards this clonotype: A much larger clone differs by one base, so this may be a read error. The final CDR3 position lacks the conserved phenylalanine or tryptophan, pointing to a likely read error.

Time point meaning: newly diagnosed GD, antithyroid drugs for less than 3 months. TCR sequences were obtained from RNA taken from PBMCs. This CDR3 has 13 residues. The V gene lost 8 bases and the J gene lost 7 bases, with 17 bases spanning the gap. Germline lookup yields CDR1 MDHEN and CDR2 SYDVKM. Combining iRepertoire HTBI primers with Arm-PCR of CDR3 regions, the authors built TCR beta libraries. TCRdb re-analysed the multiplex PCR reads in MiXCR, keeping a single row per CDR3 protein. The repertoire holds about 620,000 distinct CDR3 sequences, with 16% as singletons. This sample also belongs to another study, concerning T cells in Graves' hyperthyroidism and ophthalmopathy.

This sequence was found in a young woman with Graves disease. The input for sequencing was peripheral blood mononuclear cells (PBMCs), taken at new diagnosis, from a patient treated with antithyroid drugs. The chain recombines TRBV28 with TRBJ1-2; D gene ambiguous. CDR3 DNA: TGTGCCAGCTATGCGGGCAGAATCTCTGGCTACACCCTC. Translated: CASYAGRISGYTL.